These T cell receptor beta chains were read from a single sample in a study of cytomegalovirus exposure and HLA in healthy donors. The repertoire was sequenced with immunoSEQ multiplex PCR; TCRdb's copy has only in-frame clones and lacks some. The sample totals around 200,000 clones. Sequenced sample: PBMCs. All receptors derive from a woman aged 25 to 39 in good health and CMV-seropositive. CDR3s include the opening cysteine and the closing phenylalanine or tryptophan. Fields, in order: D gene, J gene, CDR3 length, V gene, CDR3 protein, CDR3 DNA. D genes are given only for firm matches.

>TRBD2|TRBJ2-3|18|TRBV5-4
CASSLARDGGGSTDTQYF
TGTGCCAGCAGCTTGGCCAGAGATGGGGGGGGGTCCACAGATACGCAGTATTTT
>TRBD1|TRBJ1-5|17|TRBV23-1
CASSQSMKGAPNQPQHF
TGCGCCAGCAGTCAATCGATGAAGGGGGCCCCCAATCAGCCCCAGCATTTT
>-|TRBJ1-1|14|TRBV5-1
CASSNREDNTEAFF
TGCGCCAGCAGCAACAGGGAAGATAACACTGAAGCTTTCTTT
>TRBD1|TRBJ1-2|17|TRBV19
CASSIDLGTGVGYGYTF
TGTGCCAGTAGTATAGATCTCGGGACAGGGGTTGGCTATGGCTACACCTTC
>-|TRBJ1-1|16|TRBV15
CATSPKPPGAGREAFF
TGTGCCACCAGCCCTAAGCCACCAGGGGCCGGACGGGAAGCTTTCTTT
>-|TRBJ1-4|13|TRBV29-1
CSVLRDSNEKLFF
TGCAGCGTTCTCCGGGACTCAAATGAAAAACTGTTTTTT
>-|TRBJ1-3|18|TRBV10-3
CAISESISRLSSGNTIYF
TGTGCCATCAGTGAGTCGATTAGTCGTCTGAGCTCTGGAAACACCATATATTTT
>TRBD2|TRBJ2-7|14|TRBV27
CASSFSSGTYEQYF
TGTGCCAGCAGTTTTTCCAGCGGGACTTACGAGCAGTACTTC
>TRBD1|TRBJ1-2|11|TRBV29-1
CSVGTGYGYTF
TGCAGCGTTGGGACAGGCTATGGCTACACCTTC
>TRBD2|TRBJ2-5|16|TRBV7-7
CASSLGLAGAPETQYF
TGTGCCAGCAGCCTGGGACTAGCGGGAGCCCCAGAGACCCAGTACTTC
>-|TRBJ2-1|18|TRBV11-2
CASSAGSSLWESYNEQFF
TGTGCCAGCAGCGCTGGCTCTTCGTTGTGGGAGTCCTACAATGAGCAGTTCTTC
>TRBD1|TRBJ1-2|14|TRBV2
CATTPSGTGGGHTF
TGTGCCACCACTCCGTCTGGGACAGGGGGCGGCCACACCTTC
>TRBD1|TRBJ2-5|14|TRBV25-1
CASSAGQPQETQYF
TGTGCCAGCAGTGCGGGACAGCCGCAAGAGACCCAGTACTTC
>-|TRBJ2-7|13|TRBV5-1
CASSLSLPNEQYF
TGCGCCAGCAGCTTGTCACTCCCCAACGAGCAGTACTTC
>TRBD1|TRBJ1-2|15|TRBV6-1
CASSEAGQGSYGYTF
TGTGCCAGCAGTGAAGCGGGACAGGGGAGCTATGGCTACACCTTC
>TRBD2|TRBJ2-3|15|TRBV6-4
CASSRLAGLTDTQYF
TGTGCCAGCAGCAGGCTAGCGGGACTCACAGATACGCAGTATTTT
>-|TRBJ1-1|14|TRBV5-5
CASSLAGQNTEAFF
TGTGCCAGCAGCTTGGCCGGACAGAACACTGAAGCTTTCTTT
>-|TRBJ1-5|13|TRBV2
CASSGPRDQPQHF
TGTGCCAGCAGTGGGCCTCGTGATCAGCCCCAGCATTTT
>TRBD1|TRBJ1-1|14|TRBV28
CASSLPSGTGKAFF
TGTGCCAGCAGCCTACCCTCCGGGACAGGGAAAGCTTTCTTT
>TRBD2|TRBJ2-1|12|TRBV5-4
CASSYLGGGWFF
TGTGCCAGCAGCTACCTGGGCGGGGGGTGGTTCTTC
>TRBD2|TRBJ2-7|16|TRBV5-1
CASSLGLAGGLYEQYF
TGCGCCAGCAGTTTAGGACTAGCGGGAGGGCTGTACGAGCAGTACTTC
>TRBD2|TRBJ2-1|17|TRBV4-1
CASSQKSTSGGYNEQFF
TGCGCCAGCAGCCAAAAATCGACTAGCGGGGGGTACAATGAGCAGTTCTTC
>-|TRBJ1-1|14|TRBV5-1
CASSFRQMNTEAFF
TGCGCCAGCAGCTTCAGACAGATGAACACTGAAGCTTTCTTT
>-|TRBJ1-1|13|TRBV7-9
CASSLSEPRQAFF
TGTGCCAGCAGCCTATCGGAGCCCCGACAAGCTTTCTTT
>TRBD1|TRBJ2-5|14|TRBV2
CASSENRGYETQYF
TGTGCCAGCAGTGAAAACAGGGGGTATGAGACCCAGTACTTC
>-|TRBJ1-2|14|TRBV9
CASSVDPSGYGYTF
TGTGCCAGCAGCGTAGACCCTTCAGGCTATGGCTACACCTTC
>TRBD1|TRBJ1-2|14|TRBV6-1
CASSDRGQGYGYTF
TGTGCCAGCAGTGATCGGGGACAGGGCTATGGCTACACCTTC
>-|TRBJ2-7|15|TRBV28
CASSLGGTVSGEQYF
TGTGCCAGCAGTTTAGGGGGGACTGTCTCTGGCGAGCAGTACTTC
>-|TRBJ2-7|15|TRBV27
CASSLSSDSSYEQYF
TGTGCCAGCAGTTTATCCTCTGACAGCTCCTACGAGCAGTACTTC
>TRBD1|TRBJ1-2|15|TRBV6-5
CASSRQGAGYYGYTF
TGTGCCAGCAGTCGACAGGGGGCAGGTTACTATGGCTACACCTTC
>TRBD1|TRBJ2-5|14|TRBV2
CASNIEQGAGEQYF
TGTGCCAGCAATATAGAACAGGGGGCGGGAGAGCAGTACTTC
>TRBD1|TRBJ1-2|17|TRBV10-3
CAIRVGSGQGFEYGYTF
TGTGCCATCAGAGTCGGGTCGGGACAGGGGTTTGAGTATGGCTACACCTTC
>TRBD2|TRBJ2-7|13|TRBV6-1
CASLLAGIYEQYF
TGTGCCAGCTTACTAGCGGGGATTTACGAGCAGTACTTC
>-|TRBJ1-4|14|TRBV9
CASSVGRNGEKLFF
TGTGCCAGCAGCGTAGGCAGGAATGGGGAAAAACTGTTTTTT
>-|TRBJ2-1|15|TRBV5-8
CASSLEGYRDNEQFF
TGTGCCAGCAGCTTGGAGGGGTATCGCGACAATGAGCAGTTCTTC
>TRBD2|TRBJ2-7|17|TRBV7-2
CASSLAGLAGVGYEQYF
TGTGCCAGCAGCTTAGCGGGGCTAGCGGGAGTCGGCTACGAGCAGTACTTC
>TRBD1|TRBJ2-1|15|TRBV18
CASSGGTGIYNEQFF
TGTGCCAGCTCCGGGGGGACAGGGATCTACAATGAGCAGTTCTTC
>TRBD2|TRBJ2-2|15|TRBV30
CAWSRAGADTGELFF
TGTGCCTGGAGCCGAGCGGGAGCGGACACCGGGGAGCTGTTTTTT
>TRBD2|TRBJ2-1|13|TRBV11-2
CASSSGLAGVEFF
TGTGCCAGCAGCTCGGGACTAGCGGGAGTCGAGTTCTTC
>-|TRBJ2-5|14|TRBV15
CATSIRLVPETQYF
TGTGCCACCAGCATCAGACTAGTTCCCGAGACCCAGTACTTC
>-|TRBJ1-2|14|TRBV5-4
CASSLAPGVNGYTF
TGTGCCAGCAGCTTGGCCCCAGGGGTAAATGGCTACACCTTC
>-|TRBJ1-1|13|TRBV6-5
CASSYSFPAEAFF
TGTGCCAGCAGTTACTCGTTCCCCGCTGAAGCTTTCTTT
>-|TRBJ2-7|15|TRBV5-4
CASSLPPGAFYEQYF
TGTGCCAGCAGCTTGCCCCCAGGCGCCTTCTACGAGCAGTACTTC
>-|TRBJ2-5|13|TRBV5-1
CASRVQGQETQYF
TGCGCCAGCAGAGTCCAGGGGCAGGAGACCCAGTACTTC
>-|TRBJ2-3|12|TRBV5-1
CASSLGGTPPHF
TGCGCCAGCAGCTTGGGGGGGACACCTCCCCATTTT
>TRBD1|TRBJ2-5|14|TRBV19
CASSAGTVKETQYF
TGTGCCAGTAGTGCCGGGACAGTAAAAGAGACCCAGTACTTC
>TRBD1|TRBJ1-1|15|TRBV4-1
CASKVGDRANTEAFF
TGCGCCAGCAAAGTTGGGGACAGGGCGAACACTGAAGCTTTCTTT
>-|TRBJ2-1|11|TRBV20-1
CSASRANEQFF
TGCAGTGCTAGCAGGGCCAATGAGCAGTTCTTC
>TRBD2|TRBJ2-7|14|TRBV19
CASSTGTSGPQQYF
TGTGCCAGTAGTACCGGGACTAGCGGGCCCCAGCAGTACTTC
>-|TRBJ1-3|16|TRBV2
CASSAGSSYSGNTIYF
TGTGCCAGCTCCGCGGGGTCCAGCTACTCTGGAAACACCATATATTTT
>-|TRBJ1-1|13|TRBV2
CASSDSRNTEAFF
TGTGCCAGCAGTGATTCTAGGAACACTGAAGCTTTCTTT
>-|TRBJ1-1|14|TRBV27
CASSLSEKNTEAFF
TGTGCCAGCAGTTTATCAGAGAAGAACACTGAAGCTTTCTTT
>-|TRBJ2-5|13|TRBV7-9
CASTWVSMETQYF
TGTGCCAGCACCTGGGTTAGCATGGAGACCCAGTACTTC
>-|TRBJ1-2|15|TRBV18
CASSPLQQGEDGYTF
TGTGCCAGCTCACCGCTCCAACAGGGAGAGGATGGCTACACCTTC